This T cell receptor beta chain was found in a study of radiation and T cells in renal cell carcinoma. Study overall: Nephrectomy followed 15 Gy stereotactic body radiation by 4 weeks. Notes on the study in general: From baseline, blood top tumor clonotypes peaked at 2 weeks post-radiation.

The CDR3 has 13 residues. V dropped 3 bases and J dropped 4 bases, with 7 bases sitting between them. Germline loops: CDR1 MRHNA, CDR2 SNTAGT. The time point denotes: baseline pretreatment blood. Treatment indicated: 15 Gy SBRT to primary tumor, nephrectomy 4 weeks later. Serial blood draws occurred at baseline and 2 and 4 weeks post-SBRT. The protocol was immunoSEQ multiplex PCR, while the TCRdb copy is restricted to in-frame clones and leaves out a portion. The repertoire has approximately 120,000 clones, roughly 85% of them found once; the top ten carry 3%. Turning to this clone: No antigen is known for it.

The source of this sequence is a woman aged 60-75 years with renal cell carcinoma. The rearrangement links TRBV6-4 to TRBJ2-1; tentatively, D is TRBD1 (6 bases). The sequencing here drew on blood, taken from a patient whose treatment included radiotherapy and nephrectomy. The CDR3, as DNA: TGTGCCAGCAGTGAAGGACAGTACAATGAGCAGTTCTTC. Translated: CASSEGQYNEQFF.